This T cell receptor (beta chain) was recorded in a study of T cells in tuberculosis. Overall study context: Sequenced TCRs come from CD1B-GMM tetramer-binding T cells.

Chain pairing is unknown; alpha and beta were sequenced separately. Profiling relied on immunoSEQ multiplex PCR, and the TCRdb table lists in-frame clones only, not all of them. The repertoire has approximately 59,000 clones, 81% of them found once; the top ten carry roughly 13%. After thawing and overnight rest, PBMC were stained with GMM-loaded CD1B tetramer, viability dye and anti-CD3 for sorting. CD1B tetramers were loaded with Rhodococcus equi-derived C32 glucose monomycolate. Tetramer-sorted PBMC had been CD14 monocyte-depleted before freezing. V was clipped by 0 bases and J by 6 bases; unmatched bases: 2. CDR3 length equals 15 residues. Per germline, CDR1 MGHRA and CDR2 YSYEKL.

The TCR comes from an adult woman with latent tuberculosis. The chain couples TRBV4-1 to TRBJ2-1; 10 bases match TRBD1. Sequenced input: CD1b-GMM tetramer-negative cells sorted from PBMCs. The CDR3 nucleotides are TGCGCCAGCAGCCAAGACGACAGGGGGCTCAATGAGCAGTTCTTC. Its protein is CASSQDDRGLNEQFF.